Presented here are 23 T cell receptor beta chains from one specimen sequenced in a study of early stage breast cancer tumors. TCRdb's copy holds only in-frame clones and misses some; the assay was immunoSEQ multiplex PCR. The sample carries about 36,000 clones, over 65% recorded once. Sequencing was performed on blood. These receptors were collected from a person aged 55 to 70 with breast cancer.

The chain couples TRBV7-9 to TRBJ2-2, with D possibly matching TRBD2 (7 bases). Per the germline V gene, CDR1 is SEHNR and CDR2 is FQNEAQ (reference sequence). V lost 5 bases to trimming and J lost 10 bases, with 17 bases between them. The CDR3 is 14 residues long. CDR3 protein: CASSDGGPDEELFF. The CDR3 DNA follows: TGTGCCAGCAGCGACGGGGGGCCCGATGAGGAGCTGTTTTTT.

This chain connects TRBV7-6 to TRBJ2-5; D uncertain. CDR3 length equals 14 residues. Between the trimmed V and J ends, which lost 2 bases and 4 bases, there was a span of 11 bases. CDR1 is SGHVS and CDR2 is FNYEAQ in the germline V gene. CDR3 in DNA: TGTGCCAGCAGCTTAATCTGGAGATCAGAGACCCAGTACTTC. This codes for CASSLIWRSETQYF.

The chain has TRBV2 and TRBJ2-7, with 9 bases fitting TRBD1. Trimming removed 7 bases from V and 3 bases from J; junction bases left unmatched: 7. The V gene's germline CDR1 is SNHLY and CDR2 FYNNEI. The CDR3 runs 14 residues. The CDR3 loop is CASTRTGANYEQYF. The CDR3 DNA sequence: TGTGCCAGCACGAGGACAGGGGCCAACTACGAGCAGTACTTC.

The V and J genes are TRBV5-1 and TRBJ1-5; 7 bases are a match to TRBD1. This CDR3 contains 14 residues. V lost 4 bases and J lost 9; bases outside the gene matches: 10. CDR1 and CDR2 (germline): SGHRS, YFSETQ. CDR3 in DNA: TGCGCCAGCAGCAAGGACGACAGGGTTGGGCCCCAGCATTTT. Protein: CASSKDDRVGPQHF.

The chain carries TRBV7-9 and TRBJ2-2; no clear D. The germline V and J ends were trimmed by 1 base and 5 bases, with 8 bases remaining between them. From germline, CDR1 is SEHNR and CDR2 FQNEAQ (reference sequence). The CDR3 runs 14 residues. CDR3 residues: CASSLVIATGELFF. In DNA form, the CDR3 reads TGTGCCAGCAGCTTAGTAATTGCAACCGGGGAGCTGTTTTTT.

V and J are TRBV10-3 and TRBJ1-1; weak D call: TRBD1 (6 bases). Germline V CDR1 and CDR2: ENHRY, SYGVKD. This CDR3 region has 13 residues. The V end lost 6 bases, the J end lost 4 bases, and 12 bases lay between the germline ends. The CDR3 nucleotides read TGTGCCATCAGACAGGGATCGAGCACTGAAGCTTTCTTT. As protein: CAIRQGSSTEAFF.

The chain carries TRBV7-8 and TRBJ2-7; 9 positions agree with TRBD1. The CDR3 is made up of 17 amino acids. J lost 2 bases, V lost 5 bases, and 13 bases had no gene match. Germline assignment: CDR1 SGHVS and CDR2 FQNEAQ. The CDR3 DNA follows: TGTGCCAGCAGCCCCCACCCCGGGACAGGGTCCCCCTACGAGCAGTACTTC. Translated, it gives CASSPHPGTGSPYEQYF. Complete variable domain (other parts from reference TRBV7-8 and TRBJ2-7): GAGVSQSPRYKVAKRGQDVALRCDPISGHVSLFWYQQALGQGPEFLTYFQNEAQLDKSGLPSDRFFAERPEGSVSTLKIQRTQQEDSAVYLCASSPHPGTGSPYEQYFGPGTRLTVT.

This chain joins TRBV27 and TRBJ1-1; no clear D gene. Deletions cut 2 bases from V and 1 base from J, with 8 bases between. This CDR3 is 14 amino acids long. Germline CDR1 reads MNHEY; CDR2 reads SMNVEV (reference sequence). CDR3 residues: CASSLTSENTEAFF. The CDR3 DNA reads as TGTGCCAGCAGTTTAACCTCGGAGAACACTGAAGCTTTCTTT.

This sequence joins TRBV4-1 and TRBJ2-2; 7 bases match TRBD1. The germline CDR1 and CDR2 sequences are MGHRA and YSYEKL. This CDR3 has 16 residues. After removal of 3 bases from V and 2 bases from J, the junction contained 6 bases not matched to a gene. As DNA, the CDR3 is TGCGCCAGCAGCCATCCGGGACAGAGTAACACCGGGGAGCTGTTTTTT. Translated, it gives CASSHPGQSNTGELFF.

The chain's CDR3 is CASSLQGAEQPQHF. The DNA of the CDR3 is TGTGCCAGCAGCTTGCAGGGGGCTGAGCAGCCCCAGCATTTT. J is TRBJ1-5 and V is TRBV5-4, with TRBD1 matching over 8 bases. Trimming at V came to 1 base and at J to 7 bases, leaving 4 bases not matched to a gene. This CDR3 is built from 14 residues. CDR1 SGHNT and CDR2 YYREEE come from the germline V gene (reference sequence).

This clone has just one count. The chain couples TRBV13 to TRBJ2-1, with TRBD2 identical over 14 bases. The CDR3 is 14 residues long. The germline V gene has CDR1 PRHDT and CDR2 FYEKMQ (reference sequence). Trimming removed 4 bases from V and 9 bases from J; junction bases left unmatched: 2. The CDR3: CASSSTSGGVEQFF. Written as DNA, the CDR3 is TGTGCCAGCAGCTCGACTAGCGGGGGGGTTGAGCAGTTCTTC.

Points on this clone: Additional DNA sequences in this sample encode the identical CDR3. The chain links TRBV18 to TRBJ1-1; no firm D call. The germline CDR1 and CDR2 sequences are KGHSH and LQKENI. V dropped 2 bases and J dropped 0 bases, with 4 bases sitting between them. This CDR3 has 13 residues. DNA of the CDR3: TGTGCCAGCTCACCAGGCCTGAACACTGAAGCTTTCTTT. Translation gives CASSPGLNTEAFF.

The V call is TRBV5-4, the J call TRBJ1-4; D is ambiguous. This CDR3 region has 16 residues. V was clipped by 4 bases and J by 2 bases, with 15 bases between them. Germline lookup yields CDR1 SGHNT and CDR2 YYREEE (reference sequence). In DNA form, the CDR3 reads TGTGCCAGCAGCCCAGGACGGGCAACGACTAATGAAAAACTGTTTTTT. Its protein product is CASSPGRATTNEKLFF.

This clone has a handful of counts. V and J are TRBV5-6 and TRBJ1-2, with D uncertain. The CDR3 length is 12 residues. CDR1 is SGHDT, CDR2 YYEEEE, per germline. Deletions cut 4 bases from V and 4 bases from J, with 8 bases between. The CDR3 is CASSGSGYGYTF. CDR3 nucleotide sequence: TGTGCCAGCAGCGGGTCGGGCTATGGCTACACCTTC.

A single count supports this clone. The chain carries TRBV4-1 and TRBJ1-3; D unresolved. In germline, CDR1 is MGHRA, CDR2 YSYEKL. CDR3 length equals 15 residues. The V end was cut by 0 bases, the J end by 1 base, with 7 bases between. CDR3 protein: CASSQDQPSGNTIYF. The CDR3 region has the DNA TGCGCCAGCAGCCAAGATCAGCCGTCTGGAAACACCATATATTTT.

The CDR3 sequence is CASSLHRDTEAFF. CDR3 nucleotide sequence: TGTGCCAGCAGTTTACACAGGGACACTGAAGCTTTCTTT. The chain recombines TRBV28 with TRBJ1-1; possibly TRBD1 for D (6 bases). The CDR3 loop spans 13 amino acids. V dropped 2 bases and J dropped 3 bases, with 7 bases sitting between them. CDR1 MDHEN and CDR2 SYDVKM come from the germline V gene.

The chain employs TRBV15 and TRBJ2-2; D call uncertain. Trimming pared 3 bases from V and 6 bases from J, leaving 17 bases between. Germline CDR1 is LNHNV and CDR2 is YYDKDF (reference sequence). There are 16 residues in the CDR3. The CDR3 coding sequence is TGTGCCACCAGCAGTCAGCTGGTCCGAGACGCCGGGGAGCTGTTTTTT. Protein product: CATSSQLVRDAGELFF.

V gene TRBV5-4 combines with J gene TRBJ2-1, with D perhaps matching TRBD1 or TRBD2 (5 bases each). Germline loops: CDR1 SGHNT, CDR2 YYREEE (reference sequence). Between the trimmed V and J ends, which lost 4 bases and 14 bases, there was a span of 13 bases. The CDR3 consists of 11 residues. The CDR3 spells CASSPGTEEFF. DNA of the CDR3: TGTGCCAGCAGCCCTGGGACCGAGGAGTTCTTC.

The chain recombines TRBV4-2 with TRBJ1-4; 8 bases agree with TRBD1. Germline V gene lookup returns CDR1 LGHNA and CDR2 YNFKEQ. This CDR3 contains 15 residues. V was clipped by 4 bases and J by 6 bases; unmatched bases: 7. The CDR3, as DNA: TGTGCCAGCAGCCCTATCCAGGGGGCGTATGAAAAACTGTTTTTT. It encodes CASSPIQGAYEKLFF.

The CDR3 region is CASSVLSGNTGELFF. For the CDR3, the DNA is TGTGCCAGCAGCGTTCTTAGCGGTAACACCGGGGAGCTGTTTTTT. The rearrangement links TRBV7-9 to TRBJ2-2, with a tentative D call TRBD2 (6 bases). The CDR3 is 15 amino acids. Between the trimmed V and J ends, which lost 5 bases and 2 bases, there was a span of 12 bases. CDR1 is SEHNR, CDR2 FQNEAQ, per germline (reference sequence).

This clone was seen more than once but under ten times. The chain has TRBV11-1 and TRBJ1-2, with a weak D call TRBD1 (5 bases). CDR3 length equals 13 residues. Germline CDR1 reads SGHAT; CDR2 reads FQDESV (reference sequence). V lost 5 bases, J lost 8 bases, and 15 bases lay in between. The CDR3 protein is CASSNRDSGGYTF. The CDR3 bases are TGTGCCAGCAGCAACCGGGACTCTGGGGGCTACACCTTC.

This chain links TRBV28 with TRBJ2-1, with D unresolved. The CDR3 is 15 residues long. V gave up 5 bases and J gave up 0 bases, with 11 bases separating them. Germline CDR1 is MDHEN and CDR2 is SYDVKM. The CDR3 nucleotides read TGTGCCAGCAGTGAAGCCCTGAGCTCCTACAATGAGCAGTTCTTC. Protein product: CASSEALSSYNEQFF.

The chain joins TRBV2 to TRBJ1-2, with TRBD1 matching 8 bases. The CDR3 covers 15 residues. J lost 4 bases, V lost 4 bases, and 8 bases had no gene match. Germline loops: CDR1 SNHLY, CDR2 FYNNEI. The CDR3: CASSGGRGLSYGYTF. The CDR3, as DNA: TGTGCCAGCAGTGGGGGCAGGGGGCTGTCCTATGGCTACACCTTC.